This T cell receptor (beta chain) was captured by sequencing in a study of a mutant IDH1 vaccine in newly diagnosed glioma. Study-wide context: Either 4-6 weeks after radiotherapy alone or alongside temozolomide, vaccination was begun. Earlier care involved radiotherapy, temozolomide, or both, and the majority received both. The week-35 safety follow-up was V12, and the week-47 study end was V13.

With regard to this clone: The antigen remains unidentified.

Profiled with immunoSEQ multiplex PCR; TCRdb holds only in-frame clones, not every one. The data show 20,000 to 30,000 clones, with about four fifths seen just once and approximately 3.6% held by the top ten. V gave up 4 bases and J gave up 4 bases, with 14 bases separating them. Germline CDR1 is SGDLS and CDR2 is YYNGEE. CDR3 size: 14 residues. Time point described: week 47, end of study. Vaccination comprised doses that each held 300 ug of mutant IDH1 20-mer peptide, plus topical imiquimod. Every donor had a new WHO grade 3 or 4 astrocytoma that was IDH1-mutant, with loss of nuclear ATRX. This chain connects TRBV9 to TRBJ1-1, with unresolved D. Sequenced material: PBMCs, taken from a glioma patient whose treatment included an IDH1 peptide vaccine. This receptor was obtained from a man between 35 and 55 years old with glioma. Some clones in this sample may be carry-over from other donors' samples. CDR3 DNA sequence: TGTGCCAGCAGCCCTACTTACTGGGGCACTGAAGCTTTCTTT. This sequence encodes CASSPTYWGTEAFF.